Presented here are 19 T cell receptor beta chains from one specimen sequenced in a study of T cells after yellow fever vaccination. One entry per CDR3 protein results from TCRdb running MiXCR on the 5' RACE reads. The repertoire consists of about 400,000 distinct CDR3 sequences, with under 7.5% occurring once and the leading ten covering about 15%. The sample in question was PBMCs, obtained 5 days after the yellow fever booster vaccination. The receptors shown here come from a man aged 30 to 45 who received the YFV17D yellow fever vaccine.

This clonotype was counted many times. This sequence joins TRBV6-6 and TRBJ2-1; 7 bases align to TRBD2. This CDR3 is 12 amino acids long. Looked up from germline, CDR1 is MNHNY and CDR2 is SVGAGI (reference sequence). V lost 6 bases, J lost 8 bases, and 4 bases stayed unmatched. CDR3 in amino acids: CASSRLADEQFF. The CDR3 DNA follows: TGTGCCAGCAGCCGACTAGCTGATGAGCAGTTCTTC.

The chain has TRBV3-1 and TRBJ2-3; tentative D call: TRBD2 (6 bases). The CDR3 contains 16 residues. Trimming shortened V by 2 bases and J by 0 bases, and 12 bases separated the two germline ends. The germline V gene encodes CDR1 LGHDT and CDR2 YNNKEL (reference sequence). The CDR3 DNA follows: TGTGCCAGCAGCCAAATGGGAGGCGGGAGCACAGATACGCAGTATTTT. It specifies CASSQMGGGSTDTQYF.

This clonotype was detected a few times. The chain recombines TRBV5-6 with TRBJ2-2; 8 bases are shared with TRBD2. Trimming took 0 bases from V and 7 from J; bases not matched to a gene: 2. The CDR3 extends over 14 amino acids. CDR1 and CDR2 (germline): SGHDT, YYEEEE. The CDR3 sequence is CASSLGLAIGELFF. CDR3 in DNA: TGTGCCAGCAGCTTGGGACTAGCGATCGGGGAGCTGTTTTTT.

The chain combines TRBV5-6 with TRBJ1-2; D call uncertain. The CDR3 is made up of 13 amino acids. The V end lost 8 bases, the J end lost 5 bases, and 16 bases lay between the germline ends. CDR1 is SGHDT, CDR2 YYEEEE, per germline. Here the CDR3 reads CARSPGGLYGYTF. The CDR3 DNA reads TGTGCCAGGAGCCCCGGTGGCCTGTATGGCTACACCTTC.

The chain has TRBV12-3 or TRBV12-4 and TRBJ1-5; no clear D gene. The CDR3 sequence is 14 residues long. V dropped 3 bases and J dropped 0 bases, with 6 bases sitting between them. CDR3 in DNA: TGTGCCAGCAGTTTTGGCAGTAGCAATCAGCCCCAGCATTTT. Its protein product is CASSFGSSNQPQHF.

This clonotype came up a few times. The chain's CDR3 is CASSISSGTPSYEQYF. In nucleotides, the CDR3 is TGTGCCAGTAGTATAAGTTCCGGGACGCCATCCTACGAGCAGTACTTC. The J gene is TRBJ2-7, the V gene TRBV19, with D possibly called TRBD1 or TRBD2 (5 bases each). The CDR3 is made up of 16 amino acids. V was trimmed by 2 bases and J by 1 base, leaving 15 bases between them. Germline CDR1 LNHDA, CDR2 SQIVND (reference sequence).

On this clonotype itself: A much larger clone differs by one base, so this may be a read error. V is TRBV4-1 and J is TRBJ2-3; D may be TRBD1 or TRBD2 (5 bases each). Germline V lookup: CDR1 MGHRA, CDR2 YSYEKL. Trimming took off 5 bases at V and 2 bases at J, with 14 bases between the two ends. This CDR3 comprises 15 residues. CDR3 region: CASSSSTGTTDTQYF. The CDR3, as DNA: TGCGCCAGCAGCTCGTCTACCGGGACCACAGATACGCAGTATTTT.

This clonotype appeared many times. The J gene is TRBJ2-1, the V gene TRBV20-1; no clear D. Germline V gives CDR1 DFQATT, CDR2 SNEGSKA (reference sequence). Trimming left V 0 bases short and J 1 base short, with 10 bases between. The CDR3 covers 15 residues. For the CDR3, the DNA is TGCAGTGCTAGAGAATTAGGCACTTCCTACAATGAGCAGTTCTTC. Amino acid sequence: CSARELGTSYNEQFF.

In this sample, this clonotype turned up a few times. The chain has TRBV4-1 and TRBJ2-2, with 8 positions matching TRBD2. Germline V gene sequence: CDR1 MGHRA, CDR2 YSYEKL. The CDR3 contains 15 residues. Trimming at V came to 5 bases and at J to 1 base, leaving 3 bases not matched to a gene. Written as DNA, the CDR3 is TGCGCCAGCAGCTATAGCGGGAAGAACACCGGGGAGCTGTTTTTT. Translating gives CASSYSGKNTGELFF.

This clonotype showed up many times. The chain couples TRBV2 to TRBJ2-7; D tentatively reads TRBD1 or TRBD2 (6 bases each). Between the trimmed V and J ends, which lost 10 bases and 2 bases, there was a span of 15 bases. The CDR3 extends over 13 amino acids. Germline V gene sequence: CDR1 SNHLY, CDR2 FYNNEI. The CDR3 DNA reads TGTGCCACAGGGGTGGTAGCGGCCTACGAGCAGTACTTC. Translating it yields CATGVVAAYEQYF.

The rearrangement uses TRBV5-1 and TRBJ1-4; 10 bases align to TRBD1. The length of the CDR3 is 18 residues. The germline V gene encodes CDR1 SGHRS and CDR2 YFSETQ. V shed 0 bases and J 5 bases; nucleotides not matched to a gene: 10. CDR3 in amino acids: CASSLEGDRGPSNEKLFF. CDR3 nucleotides: TGCGCCAGCAGCTTGGAAGGGGACAGGGGCCCGTCAAATGAAAAACTGTTTTTT.

This clonotype was observed at least ten times. The chain combines TRBV5-1 with TRBJ2-3, with a weak D call TRBD1 (5 bases). V lost 2 bases and J 4 bases, leaving 5 bases between the germline ends. The length of the CDR3 is 12 residues. CDR1 and CDR2 from the germline V gene are SGHRS and YFSETQ. The chain's CDR3 is CASSFRADTQYF. The DNA of the CDR3 is TGCGCCAGCAGCTTCAGGGCAGATACGCAGTATTTT.

V usage is TRBV27 and J usage is TRBJ2-3; a weak D match, TRBD2 (6 bases). In germline, CDR1 is MNHEY, CDR2 SMNVEV (reference sequence). There are 16 residues in the CDR3. The V end was cut by 5 bases, the J end by 5 bases, with 20 bases between. The CDR3 nucleotides read TGTGCCAGCAGTCCGCTTGGAGGGCCTAAGGGAGATACGCAGTATTTT. This translates into CASSPLGGPKGDTQYF.

This clonotype came up many times. Written as DNA, the CDR3 is TGTGCCAGCAGCCCCCCCTGGGGGCCGCGGTACAATGAGCAGTTCTTC. The encoded protein is CASSPPWGPRYNEQFF. The J gene is TRBJ2-1, the V gene TRBV7-9; weak D call: TRBD1 (6 bases). The CDR3 runs 16 residues. Germline CDR1 and CDR2: SEHNR and FQNEAQ (reference sequence). V was shortened by 5 bases and J by 4 bases, with 18 bases between the two germline ends.

This clonotype was counted at least ten times. The rearrangement uses TRBV7-2 and TRBJ2-3; D possibly corresponds to TRBD2 (6 bases). CDR1 SGHTA and CDR2 FQGNSA come from the germline V gene. This CDR3 spans 16 amino acids. V lost 6 bases to trimming and J lost 2 bases, with 18 bases between them. The CDR3 nucleotides are TGTGCCAGCAGTCCCGGAGGGCCCCGACCCACAGATACGCAGTATTTT. Its protein is CASSPGGPRPTDTQYF.

This clonotype was seen only a few times. V is TRBV25-1 and J is TRBJ2-2; 8 bases match TRBD1. Trimming took 8 bases from V and 2 from J; bases not matched to a gene: 7. The CDR3 runs to 15 residues. From germline, CDR1 is MGHDK and CDR2 SYGVNS. In DNA form, the CDR3 reads TGTGCCAGCGGAGTTGGGACAGGAAACACCGGGGAGCTGTTTTTT. As protein: CASGVGTGNTGELFF.

The chain is built from TRBV20-1 and TRBJ2-3; TRBD2 agrees at 11 bases. V shed 1 base, J shed 5 bases, and the junction held 8 bases outside the gene matches. Germline assignment: CDR1 DFQATT and CDR2 SNEGSKA (reference sequence). CDR3 length equals 16 residues. CDR3 in DNA: TGCAGTGCTAGAGTAACTAGCGGGAGCTTGTTAGATACGCAGTATTTT. It is translated as CSARVTSGSLLDTQYF.

This clonotype came up many times. This chain connects TRBV20-1 to TRBJ2-7; D tentatively fits TRBD1 or TRBD2 (6 bases each). The CDR3 runs 12 residues. Trimming shortened V by 5 bases and J by 7 bases, and 15 bases separated the two germline ends. CDR1 and CDR2 (germline): DFQATT, SNEGSKA (reference sequence). CDR3 in DNA: TGCAGTGCTGCTTCAGGGGCGGGGGAGCAGTACTTC. It yields the protein CSAASGAGEQYF.

This clonotype was detected a few times. This chain links TRBV7-2 with TRBJ1-5; maybe TRBD1 (6 bases). The CDR3 consists of 12 residues. Germline CDR1 reads SGHTA; CDR2 reads FQGNSA. V shed 4 bases and J shed 11 bases, with 12 bases lying between them. The CDR3 nucleotides read TGTGCCAGCAGCTCGAACCCAGGGGCCCAGCATTTT. It yields the protein CASSSNPGAQHF.